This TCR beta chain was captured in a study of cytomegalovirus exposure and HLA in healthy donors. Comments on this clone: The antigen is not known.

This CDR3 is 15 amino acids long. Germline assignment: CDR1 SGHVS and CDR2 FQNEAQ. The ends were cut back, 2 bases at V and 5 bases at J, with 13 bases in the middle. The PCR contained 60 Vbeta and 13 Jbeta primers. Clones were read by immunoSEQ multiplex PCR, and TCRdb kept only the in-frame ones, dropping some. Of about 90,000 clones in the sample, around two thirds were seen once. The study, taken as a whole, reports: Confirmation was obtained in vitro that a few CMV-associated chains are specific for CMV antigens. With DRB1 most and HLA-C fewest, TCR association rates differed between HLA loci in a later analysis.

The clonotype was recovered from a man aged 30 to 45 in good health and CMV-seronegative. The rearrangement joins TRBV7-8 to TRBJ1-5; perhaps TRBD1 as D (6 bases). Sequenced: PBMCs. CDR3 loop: CASSLRDWTDQPQHF. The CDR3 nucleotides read TGTGCCAGCAGCTTAAGGGATTGGACAGATCAGCCCCAGCATTTT.